The 32 T cell receptor beta chains below all came from one sample that was sequenced in a study of cytomegalovirus exposure and HLA in healthy donors. Amplification used 60 Vbeta primers and 13 Jbeta primers. The data were produced by immunoSEQ multiplex PCR, yet TCRdb's version contains in-frame clones alone and is incomplete. This table has tens of thousands of clones, approximately 78% appearing once. The sequencing sample was made of PBMCs. The receptors originated from a man in his late teens or twenties in good health and CMV-seropositive.

This sequence joins TRBV9 and TRBJ1-6, with a weak D call TRBD1 (6 bases). Trimming stripped 3 bases from V and 4 bases from J, with 11 bases between. This CDR3 comprises 15 residues. Germline values: CDR1 SGDLS, CDR2 YYNGEE. The CDR3 spells CASSAGQTYNSPLHF. The CDR3 DNA follows: TGTGCCAGCAGCGCAGGACAGACGTATAATTCACCCCTCCACTTT.

The chain uses TRBV6-5 and TRBJ2-7; 7 bases agree with TRBD1. Per germline, CDR1 MNHEY and CDR2 SVGAGI. The CDR3 extends over 14 amino acids. The V and J ends lost 0 bases and 3 bases, in that order; junction bases with no gene match: 2. The CDR3 sequence: CASSYSGQNYEQYF. The CDR3 nucleotides read TGTGCCAGCAGTTACTCGGGACAGAACTACGAGCAGTACTTC.

The chain carries TRBV5-4 and TRBJ2-2, with 9 bases fitting TRBD1. V lost 3 bases to trimming and J lost 1 base; unmatched junction nucleotides: 4. This CDR3 is 16 amino acids long. Germline V lookup: CDR1 SGHNT, CDR2 YYREEE (reference sequence). CDR3 nucleotide sequence: TGTGCCAGCAGCTCCCCGGGACAGGGGAACACCGGGGAGCTGTTTTTT. Translated, it gives CASSSPGQGNTGELFF.

The V and J genes are TRBV28 and TRBJ2-7, with 11 bases matching TRBD1. V was pared by 5 bases and J by 6 bases, with 9 bases of the junction left unmatched. The CDR3 has 15 amino acids. Germline CDR1 MDHEN, CDR2 SYDVKM. The CDR3 reads CASSLPGQGVSEQYF. CDR3 nucleotide sequence: TGTGCCAGCAGTCTCCCGGGACAGGGGGTGAGCGAGCAGTACTTC.

The chain has TRBV12-5 and TRBJ2-7; 10 bases fit TRBD1. The ends lost 0 bases at V and 3 bases at J; junction bases unmatched: 5. CDR3 length: 16 residues. The germline V gene has CDR1 LGHNT and CDR2 FRNRAP. The CDR3: CASGLVLGQGGYEQYF. The CDR3 DNA reads TGTGCTAGTGGTTTGGTATTAGGACAGGGGGGCTACGAGCAGTACTTC.

The rearrangement links TRBV5-4 to TRBJ2-5; 10 bases line up with TRBD2. Germline CDR1 reads SGHNT; CDR2 reads YYREEE (reference sequence). The V segment lost 2 bases and the J segment 5 bases; nucleotides outside the gene matches: 6. The CDR3 has 15 residues. DNA of the CDR3: TGTGCCAGCAGCTTCGTAGGACTAGCGGAGGAGACCCAGTACTTC. It yields the protein CASSFVGLAEETQYF.

The rearrangement joins TRBV7-6 to TRBJ1-1; D uncertain. Looked up from germline, CDR1 is SGHVS and CDR2 is FNYEAQ. Trimming removed 4 bases at V and 3 bases at J, with 9 bases between. The CDR3 totals 13 residues. CDR3 residues: CASSSQVDTEAFF. The CDR3 DNA reads TGTGCCAGCAGCTCGCAGGTCGACACTGAAGCTTTCTTT.

This chain joins TRBV4-1 and TRBJ2-3; 7 bases map to TRBD2. The CDR3 length is 13 residues. Germline V gene data show CDR1 as MGHRA and CDR2 as YSYEKL. With V trimmed by 8 bases and J by 4 bases, 6 bases remained unmatched. The CDR3 sequence: CASGGSGADTQYF. The CDR3 DNA sequence: TGCGCCAGCGGCGGGAGTGGGGCAGATACGCAGTATTTT.

The chain's CDR3 is CASSYGEGSGYTF. DNA for the CDR3: TGTGCCAGCAGTTACGGGGAGGGAAGTGGCTACACCTTC. V gene TRBV6-5 combines with J gene TRBJ1-2, with D unresolved. V gave up 2 bases and J gave up 7 bases, with 11 bases separating them. This CDR3 comprises 13 residues. The germline gives CDR1 MNHEY, CDR2 SVGAGI.

The V gene is TRBV6-5, the J gene TRBJ2-1; 10 positions match TRBD1. Germline V gene data show CDR1 as MNHEY and CDR2 as SVGAGI. This CDR3 is built from 14 residues. The junction had 6 bases not matched to a gene; V was cut back by 5 bases and J by 8 bases. The CDR3 sequence: CASSTGTGVDEQFF. DNA for the CDR3: TGTGCCAGCAGTACCGGGACAGGGGTGGATGAGCAGTTCTTC.

The CDR3 DNA follows: TGTGCCATCAGCCAGACTAGCGGGGACTACAATGAGCAGTTCTTC. Its protein is CAISQTSGDYNEQFF. The chain uses TRBV10-3 and TRBJ2-1, with 11 positions matching TRBD2. Trimming removed 6 bases from V and 3 bases from J; junction bases left unmatched: 4. Germline CDR1 is ENHRY and CDR2 is SYGVKD. The length of the CDR3 is 15 residues.

The chain has TRBV19 and TRBJ1-1; TRBD1 matches 8 bases. The V and J ends lost 4 bases and 9 bases, in that order; junction bases with no gene match: 7. This CDR3 spans 13 amino acids. Per the germline V gene, CDR1 is LNHDA and CDR2 is SQIVND (reference sequence). CDR3 bases: TGTGCCAGTAGTACCTCACAGGGGGTCCAAGCTTTCTTT. Protein product: CASSTSQGVQAFF.

The CDR3 nucleotides are TGTGCCAGCAGCGAACAGGGGACCACTGAAGCTTTCTTT. Its protein product is CASSEQGTTEAFF. The chain carries TRBV7-3 and TRBJ1-1; 7 nucleotides align to TRBD1. The CDR3 length is 13 residues. V dropped 5 bases and J dropped 4; count of bases not matched to a gene: 4. The germline gives CDR1 SGHTA, CDR2 FQGTGA.

V usage is TRBV6-5 and J usage is TRBJ2-1; D perhaps matches TRBD2 (7 bases). Trimming removed 6 bases at V and 2 bases at J, with 11 bases between. The CDR3 runs 14 residues. Germline CDR1 MNHEY, CDR2 SVGAGI. The CDR3 bases are TGTGCCAGCAGCCGGGGGGCAGCCTACAATGAGCAGTTCTTC. Amino acids: CASSRGAAYNEQFF.

The chain combines TRBV2 with TRBJ1-5; D is perhaps TRBD1 (5 bases). This CDR3 contains 16 residues. Trimming shortened V by 1 base and J by 4 bases, and 14 bases separated the two germline ends. CDR1 and CDR2 from the germline V gene are SNHLY and FYNNEI. In DNA form, the CDR3 reads TGTGCCAGCAGTGAAGAGGGTAGGGGTCGAAATCAGCCCCAGCATTTT. Translation: CASSEEGRGRNQPQHF.

V usage is TRBV15 and J usage is TRBJ2-1; no definite D call. The V gene lost 0 bases and the J gene lost 0 bases, with 6 bases spanning the gap. The germline V gene has CDR1 LNHNV and CDR2 YYDKDF (reference sequence). This CDR3 contains 15 residues. The CDR3: CATSRERSSYNEQFF. DNA of the CDR3: TGTGCCACCAGCAGAGAACGGAGCTCCTACAATGAGCAGTTCTTC.

This clone was seen a few times. This sequence joins TRBV6-5 and TRBJ1-4; 8 bases map to TRBD1. The V gene end was trimmed by 6 bases and the J gene end by 6 bases; junction bases not matched to a gene: 9. The CDR3 covers 15 residues. The V gene's germline CDR1 is MNHEY and CDR2 SVGAGI. This CDR3 reads CASSLGQGVDEKLFF. In DNA, the CDR3 is TGTGCCAGCAGCCTAGGACAGGGAGTGGATGAAAAACTGTTTTTT.

This clone was seen a handful of times. The chain combines TRBV6-5 with TRBJ2-7, with D hard to call. Germline V gives CDR1 MNHEY, CDR2 SVGAGI. This CDR3 is built from 13 residues. The V gene lost 2 bases and the J gene lost 1 base, with 6 bases spanning the gap. As DNA, the CDR3 is TGTGCCAGCAGTTACGGCTTATCCTACGAGCAGTACTTC. Translating it yields CASSYGLSYEQYF.

The chain couples TRBV5-8 to TRBJ1-1, with 8 bases matching TRBD1. There are 16 residues in the CDR3. Per germline, CDR1 SGHTS and CDR2 YDEGEE. V was pared by 0 bases and J by 5 bases, with 9 bases of the junction left unmatched. This CDR3 reads CASSLGAGGGLTEAFF. The CDR3 DNA sequence: TGTGCCAGCAGCTTGGGGGCAGGGGGCGGGTTAACTGAAGCTTTCTTT.

The chain joins TRBV30 to TRBJ1-2, with TRBD1 identical over 7 bases. This CDR3 contains 13 residues. The germline CDR1 and CDR2 sequences are GTSNPN and SVGIG (reference sequence). The V gene end was trimmed by 4 bases and the J gene end by 8 bases; junction bases not matched to a gene: 10. CDR3: CAWTPQTGLGYTF. The DNA for the CDR3 is TGTGCCTGGACCCCTCAGACAGGGTTAGGCTACACCTTC.

This clone has only a few counts. This chain connects TRBV9 to TRBJ2-5, with TRBD1 matching 9 bases. This CDR3 has 16 amino acids. Looked up from germline, CDR1 is SGDLS and CDR2 is YYNGEE. V dropped 4 bases and J dropped 1; count of bases not matched to a gene: 8. In DNA, the CDR3 is TGTGCCAGCAGCCTCGAGACAGGGGGATCCCAAGAGACCCAGTACTTC. It translates to CASSLETGGSQETQYF.

This chain uses TRBV6-9 with TRBJ2-7; a possible D gene is TRBD2 (6 bases). The CDR3 is made up of 16 amino acids. Trimming left V 4 bases short and J 2 bases short, with 18 bases between. CDR1 MNHGY and CDR2 SVAAGI come from the germline V gene. The CDR3 loop reads CASSSSGTRRAYEQYF. The CDR3 bases are TGTGCCAGCAGTTCTTCCGGGACTCGCCGAGCCTACGAGCAGTACTTC.

V gene TRBV6-6 combines with J gene TRBJ1-1; 7 positions agree with TRBD1. The CDR3 covers 15 residues. CDR1 and CDR2 (germline): MNHNY, SVGAGI (reference sequence). The junction had 2 bases not matched to a gene; V was cut back by 0 bases and J by 1 base. The CDR3: CASSYSTGANTEAFF. In nucleotides, the CDR3 is TGTGCCAGCAGTTACTCCACAGGGGCGAACACTGAAGCTTTCTTT.

CDR3 in DNA: TGTGCCAGCACCGGGTCCCATGACTATGGCTACACCTTC. This sequence encodes CASTGSHDYGYTF. The chain employs TRBV2 and TRBJ1-2; no clear D. The CDR3 has 13 amino acids. Germline CDR1 SNHLY, CDR2 FYNNEI. The ends were cut back, 7 bases at V and 3 bases at J, with 12 bases in the middle.

The rearrangement uses TRBV27 and TRBJ1-1, with D possibly matching TRBD1 (6 bases). Germline V gives CDR1 MNHEY, CDR2 SMNVEV (reference sequence). The CDR3 extends over 13 amino acids. The V end was cut by 3 bases, the J end by 4 bases, with 9 bases between. Here the CDR3 reads CASSFGRGTEAFF. CDR3 DNA: TGTGCCAGCAGTTTCGGCAGGGGCACTGAAGCTTTCTTT.

This clone has only one observation. The chain carries TRBV5-4 and TRBJ1-5; no firm D call. CDR1 is SGHNT, CDR2 YYREEE, per germline (reference sequence). This CDR3 has 13 amino acids. Between the trimmed V and J ends, which lost 0 bases and 4 bases, there was a span of 5 bases. For the CDR3, the DNA is TGTGCCAGCAGCTTGGATTCAAATCAGCCCCAGCATTTT. Its protein product is CASSLDSNQPQHF.

The V and J genes are TRBV4-1 and TRBJ2-7, with D maybe TRBD2 (6 bases). CDR3 length: 13 residues. V lost 5 bases to trimming and J lost 3 bases, with 11 bases between them. Germline CDR1 is MGHRA and CDR2 is YSYEKL. In nucleotides, the CDR3 is TGCGCCAGCAGCTCCCGGGAGAACTACGAGCAGTACTTC. It codes for CASSSRENYEQYF.

This chain connects TRBV25-1 to TRBJ1-1; no clear D gene. CDR3 length: 14 residues. Germline CDR1 is MGHDK and CDR2 is SYGVNS. The V and J ends lost 2 bases and 3 bases respectively, with 10 bases between them. DNA of the CDR3: TGTGCCAGCAGTGAAGAGGGTGGGGACACTGAAGCTTTCTTT. It specifies CASSEEGGDTEAFF.

The rearrangement uses TRBV5-4 and TRBJ2-5, with TRBD2 matching over 8 bases. CDR1 SGHNT and CDR2 YYREEE come from the germline V gene (reference sequence). The CDR3 length is 13 residues. The J segment lost 2 bases and the V segment lost 4 bases, leaving 1 base of the junction unmatched. This CDR3 reads CASSERGQETQYF. The CDR3 DNA reads as TGTGCCAGCAGCGAGCGGGGGCAAGAGACCCAGTACTTC.

The chain couples TRBV19 to TRBJ1-1; 7 nucleotides align to TRBD1. This CDR3 comprises 13 residues. The J segment lost 11 bases and the V segment lost 4 bases, leaving 10 bases of the junction unmatched. Germline CDR1 LNHDA, CDR2 SQIVND (reference sequence). The CDR3 loop is CASSTTGLNDAFF. Here the CDR3 DNA reads TGTGCCAGTAGTACGACAGGGTTAAACGACGCTTTCTTT.

A few counts support this clone. The chain joins TRBV29-1 to TRBJ1-5; unclear D gene. With 4 bases removed from V and 0 bases from J, the gap between germline ends came to 16 bases. CDR3 size: 16 residues. Looked up from germline, CDR1 is SQVTM and CDR2 is ANQGSEA. The CDR3 DNA is TGCAGCGTTGGGTCCCCTGGCGGAGATAGCAATCAGCCCCAGCATTTT. This codes for CSVGSPGGDSNQPQHF.

By share of the sample, this clone is medium-sized (0.01 to 0.1%). The genes are TRBV6-5 and TRBJ2-7, with TRBD2 as a possible D gene (5 bases). Looked up from germline, CDR1 is MNHEY and CDR2 is SVGAGI. Trimming removed 0 bases at V and 2 bases at J, with 8 bases between. The CDR3 sequence is 14 residues long. CDR3 in amino acids: CASSYSPGTYEQYF. The CDR3 DNA sequence: TGTGCCAGCAGTTACTCGCCCGGGACCTACGAGCAGTACTTC.